The 7 T cell receptor beta chains below come from one sample, sequenced in a study of T cells in Graves' hyperthyroidism and ophthalmopathy. From RNA transcripts, TCR beta CDR3 regions were amplified. TCR CDR3 regions were first amplified by RT-PCR with HTBI primers. TCRdb fed the multiplex PCR reads into MiXCR, producing one record per CDR3 protein. The sample consists of nearly 750,000 distinct CDR3 sequences, over 35% of them appearing once. Sequenced input: blood. The receptor source for this set is a woman in her 40s with Graves' hyperthyroidism.

V usage is TRBV10-3 and J usage is TRBJ2-1, with TRBD2 matching over 10 bases. CDR1 is ENHRY, CDR2 SYGVKD, per germline. Germline trimming cut 2 bases from V and 4 bases from J; bases unmatched to any gene: 5. The CDR3 length is 16 residues. CDR3 loop: CAISEGLAAAYNEQFF. The CDR3 nucleotides read TGTGCCATCAGTGAGGGACTAGCGGCTGCATACAATGAGCAGTTCTTC.

Turning to this clonotype: A much more abundant neighbour one base away suggests this may be a read error. In DNA, the CDR3 is TGTGCCAGCAGTAACAACTGGCCACCCCTCCACTTT. Its protein is CASSNNWPPLHF. The chain has TRBV2 and TRBJ1-6; no clear D. Germline assignment: CDR1 SNHLY and CDR2 FYNNEI. V was trimmed by 5 bases and J by 11 bases, leaving 10 bases between them. CDR3 length: 12 amino acids.

This clonotype was recorded a few times. The chain employs TRBV6-6 and TRBJ1-3, with D possibly matching TRBD1 (6 bases). The CDR3 loop spans 14 amino acids. Deletions cut 3 bases from V and 14 bases from J, with 20 bases between. The germline gives CDR1 MNHNY, CDR2 SVGAGI (reference sequence). For the CDR3, the DNA is TGTGCCAGCAGTTATGAGGACAGCCCCCTAGTGCTATATTTT. This codes for CASSYEDSPLVLYF.

This clonotype was seen more than once but under ten times. This chain uses TRBV3-1 with TRBJ1-2, with 10 bases lining up with TRBD1. The ends lost 6 bases at V and 6 bases at J; junction bases unmatched: 7. Germline V gene data show CDR1 as LGHDT and CDR2 as YNNKEL (reference sequence). CDR3 length equals 14 residues. In DNA form, the CDR3 reads TGTGCCAGCAGATACCGGGACAGGGGTAATGGCTACACCTTC. Translation gives CASRYRDRGNGYTF.

The V call is TRBV5-4, the J call TRBJ2-7; D possibly corresponds to TRBD2 (5 bases). The V end lost 2 bases, the J end lost 7 bases, and 22 bases lay between the germline ends. The germline CDR1 and CDR2 sequences are SGHNT and YYREEE (reference sequence). CDR3 length equals 16 residues. This chain's CDR3 is CASSFHGRSPGGEQYF. The DNA for the CDR3 is TGTGCCAGCAGCTTTCATGGACGATCACCGGGCGGGGAGCAGTACTTC.

This clonotype was recorded many times. The chain combines TRBV20-1 with TRBJ1-1; TRBD1 is a possible D gene (6 bases). Germline assignment: CDR1 DFQATT and CDR2 SNEGSKA (reference sequence). V lost 5 bases and J 4 bases, leaving 11 bases between the germline ends. CDR3 size: 12 residues. The CDR3 loop is CSARRGGTEAFF. The CDR3 DNA reads as TGCAGTGCTCGCCGAGGGGGCACTGAAGCTTTCTTT.

As for this clonotype: No DNA is shown, since the ends of the CDR3 on it are uncertain; the CDR3 is the one TCRdb lists. This sequence joins TRBV10-3 and TRBJ2-2; whether TRBD2, the table's D call, matches the DNA was not checked. CDR1 and CDR2 (germline): ENHRY, SYGVKD. The CDR3 spans 12 residues, counting both ends. The CDR3 is CAIRALQGSCFF.